The source of this TCR beta chain is a study of blood T cell repertoires in COVID-19. As for the study in general: The cDNA or gDNA used as material had been derived from T cells, B-cell-depleted T cells, or PBMCs.

Data came from immunoSEQ multiplex PCR; TCRdb stores just in-frame clones and leaves some out. The table has fewer than 250,000 clones, about 85% seen once; the top ten hold 20%. Per germline, CDR1 SQVTM and CDR2 ANQGSEA. The CDR3 has 15 amino acids. V lost 3 bases, J lost 3 bases, and 17 bases lay in between. Sequencing input: peripheral blood. The chain combines TRBV29-1 with TRBJ1-1; no reliable D call. The sequence was obtained from a man in his thirties or forties with active or convalescent COVID-19. CDR3 protein: CSVDFGRTRDTEAFF. The CDR3 coding sequence is TGCAGCGTTGATTTTGGCCGAACGCGGGACACTGAAGCTTTCTTT.